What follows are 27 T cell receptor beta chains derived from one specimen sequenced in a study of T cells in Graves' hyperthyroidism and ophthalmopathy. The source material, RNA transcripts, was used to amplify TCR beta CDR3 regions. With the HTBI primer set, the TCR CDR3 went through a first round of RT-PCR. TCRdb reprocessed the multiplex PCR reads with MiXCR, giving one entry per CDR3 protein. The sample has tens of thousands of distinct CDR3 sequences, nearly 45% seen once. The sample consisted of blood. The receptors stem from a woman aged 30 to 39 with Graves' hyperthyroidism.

CDR3 coding DNA: TGCAGCGTCGGGACAGGGGCGGACGAGCAGTACTTC. Translation gives CSVGTGADEQYF. The chain has TRBV29-1 and TRBJ2-7; 10 nucleotides align to TRBD1. Trimming cost V 6 bases and J 5 bases; bases outside gene matches: 4. From germline, CDR1 is SQVTM and CDR2 ANQGSEA. This CDR3 is built from 12 residues.

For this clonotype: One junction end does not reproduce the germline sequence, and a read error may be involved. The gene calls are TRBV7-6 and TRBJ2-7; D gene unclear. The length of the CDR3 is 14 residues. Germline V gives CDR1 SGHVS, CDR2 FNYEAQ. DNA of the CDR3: TGTGCCAGCAGCTTAAGCGCCCGAGCCTACAAGCAGTACTTC. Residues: CASSLSARAYKQYF. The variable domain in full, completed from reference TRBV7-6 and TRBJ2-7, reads GAGVSQSPRYKVTKRGQDVALRCDPISGHVSLYWYRQALGQGPEFLTYFNYEAQQDKSGLPNDRFSAERPEGSISTLTIQRTEQRDSAMYRCASSLSARAYKQYFGPGTRLTVT.

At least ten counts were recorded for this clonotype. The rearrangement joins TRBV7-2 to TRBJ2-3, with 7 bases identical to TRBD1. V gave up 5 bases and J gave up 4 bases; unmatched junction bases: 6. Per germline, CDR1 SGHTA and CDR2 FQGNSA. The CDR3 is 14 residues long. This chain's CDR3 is CASSADQGADTQYF. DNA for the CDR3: TGTGCCAGCAGCGCCGACCAGGGGGCAGATACGCAGTATTTT.

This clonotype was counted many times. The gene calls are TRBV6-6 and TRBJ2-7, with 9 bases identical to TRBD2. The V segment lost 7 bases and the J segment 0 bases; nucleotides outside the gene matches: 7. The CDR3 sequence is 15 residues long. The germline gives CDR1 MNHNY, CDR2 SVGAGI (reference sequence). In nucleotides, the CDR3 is TGTGCCAGCAAGCGGGAGGTAGGCCTCTCCTACGAGCAGTACTTC. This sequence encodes CASKREVGLSYEQYF.

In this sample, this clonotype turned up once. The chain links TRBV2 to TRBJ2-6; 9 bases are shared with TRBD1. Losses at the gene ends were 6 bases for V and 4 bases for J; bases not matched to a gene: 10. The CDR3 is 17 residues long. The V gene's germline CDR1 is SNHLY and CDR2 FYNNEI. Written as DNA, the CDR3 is TGTGCCAGCAGGACCGGGACAGGGAGGCCCGGGGCCAACGTCCTGACTTTC. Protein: CASRTGTGRPGANVLTF.

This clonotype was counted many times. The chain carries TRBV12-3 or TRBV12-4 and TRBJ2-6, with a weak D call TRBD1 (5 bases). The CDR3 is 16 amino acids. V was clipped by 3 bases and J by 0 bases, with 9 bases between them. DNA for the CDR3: TGTGCCAGCAGTTTGCACAGGAGCTCTGGGGCCAACGTCCTGACTTTC. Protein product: CASSLHRSSGANVLTF.

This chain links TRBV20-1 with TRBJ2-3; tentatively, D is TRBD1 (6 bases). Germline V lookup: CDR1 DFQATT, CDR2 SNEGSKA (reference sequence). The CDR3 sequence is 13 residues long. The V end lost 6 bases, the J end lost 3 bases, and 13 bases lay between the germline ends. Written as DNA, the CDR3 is TGCAGTGCACCACAGGGCGGTACAGATACGCAGTATTTT. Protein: CSAPQGGTDTQYF.

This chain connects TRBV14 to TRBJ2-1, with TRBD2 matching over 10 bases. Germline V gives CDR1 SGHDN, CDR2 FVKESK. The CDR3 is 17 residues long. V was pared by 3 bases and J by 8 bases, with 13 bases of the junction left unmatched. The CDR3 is CASSQEKASGRGDEQFF. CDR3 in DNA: TGTGCCAGCAGCCAGGAGAAGGCTAGCGGGAGAGGCGATGAGCAGTTCTTC.

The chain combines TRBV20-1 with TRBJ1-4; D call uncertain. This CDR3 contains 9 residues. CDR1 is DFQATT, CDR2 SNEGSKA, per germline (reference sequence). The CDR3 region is CRPGEKLFF. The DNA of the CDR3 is TGCAGACCGGGAGAAAAACTGTTTTTT.

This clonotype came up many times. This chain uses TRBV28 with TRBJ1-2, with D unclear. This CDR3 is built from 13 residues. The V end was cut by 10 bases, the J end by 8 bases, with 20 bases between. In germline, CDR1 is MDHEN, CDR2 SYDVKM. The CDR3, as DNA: TGTGCCACCTCCCCCGGCACCGGATACGGCTACACCTTC. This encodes CATSPGTGYGYTF.

Written as DNA, the CDR3 is TGCAGTGCCACCGGGACACCAACGGTCGGCACTGAAGCTTTCTTT. As protein: CSATGTPTVGTEAFF. The chain carries TRBV20-1 and TRBJ1-1, with D possibly TRBD1 on 6 matching bases. V gave up 6 bases and J gave up 4 bases, with 21 bases separating them. Germline V lookup: CDR1 DFQATT, CDR2 SNEGSKA (reference sequence). CDR3 size: 15 residues.

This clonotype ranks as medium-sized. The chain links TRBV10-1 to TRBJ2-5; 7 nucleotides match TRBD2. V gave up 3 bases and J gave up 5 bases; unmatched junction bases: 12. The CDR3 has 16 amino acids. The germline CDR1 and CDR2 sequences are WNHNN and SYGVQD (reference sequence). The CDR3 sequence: CASSDGGSSEGETQYF. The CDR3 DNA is TGCGCCAGCAGTGATGGCGGGAGCTCCGAAGGGGAGACCCAGTACTTC.

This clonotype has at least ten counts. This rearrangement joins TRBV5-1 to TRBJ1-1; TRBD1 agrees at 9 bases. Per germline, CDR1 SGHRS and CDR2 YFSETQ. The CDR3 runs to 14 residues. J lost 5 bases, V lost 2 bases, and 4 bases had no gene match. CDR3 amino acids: CASSLRTGETEAFF. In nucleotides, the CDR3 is TGCGCCAGCAGCTTAAGGACAGGGGAAACTGAAGCTTTCTTT.

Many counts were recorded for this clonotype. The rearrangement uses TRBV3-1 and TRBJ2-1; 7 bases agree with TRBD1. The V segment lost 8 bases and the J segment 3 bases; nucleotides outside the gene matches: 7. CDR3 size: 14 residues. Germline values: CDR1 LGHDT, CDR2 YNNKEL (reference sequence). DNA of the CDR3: TGTGCCAGCCGGGACAGAGGCAACTACAATGAGCAGTTCTTC. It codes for CASRDRGNYNEQFF.

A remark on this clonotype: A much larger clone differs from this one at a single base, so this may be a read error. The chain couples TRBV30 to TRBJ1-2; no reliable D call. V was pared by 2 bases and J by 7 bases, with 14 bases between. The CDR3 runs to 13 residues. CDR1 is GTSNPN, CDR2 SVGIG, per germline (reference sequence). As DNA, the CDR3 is TGTGCCTGGAGTAAGGGAGGGAGTAGTGGCTACACCTTC. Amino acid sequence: CAWSKGGSSGYTF.

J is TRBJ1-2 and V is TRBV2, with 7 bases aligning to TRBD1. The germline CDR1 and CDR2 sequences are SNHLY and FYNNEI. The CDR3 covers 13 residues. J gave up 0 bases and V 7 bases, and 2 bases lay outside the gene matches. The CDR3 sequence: CASKGGPNYGYTF. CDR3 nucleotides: TGTGCCAGCAAAGGGGGCCCTAACTATGGCTACACCTTC. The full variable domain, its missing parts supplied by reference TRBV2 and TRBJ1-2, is EPEVTQTPSHQVTQMGQEVILRCVPISNHLYFYWYRQILGQKVEFLVSFYNNEISEKSEIFDDQFSVERPDGSNFTLKIRSTKLEDSAMYFCASKGGPNYGYTFGSGTRLTVV.

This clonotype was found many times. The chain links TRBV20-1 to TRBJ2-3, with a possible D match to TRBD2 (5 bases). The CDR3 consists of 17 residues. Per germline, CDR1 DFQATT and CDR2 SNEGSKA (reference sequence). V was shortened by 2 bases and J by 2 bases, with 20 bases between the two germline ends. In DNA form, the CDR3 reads TGCAGTGCTAGAACTAGAGGCGCCCGATCCTTCACAGATACGCAGTATTTT. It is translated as CSARTRGARSFTDTQYF.

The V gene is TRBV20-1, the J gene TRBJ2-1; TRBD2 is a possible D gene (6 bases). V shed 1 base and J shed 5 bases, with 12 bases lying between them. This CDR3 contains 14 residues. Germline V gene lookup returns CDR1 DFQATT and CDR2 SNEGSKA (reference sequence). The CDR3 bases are TGCAGTGCTAGAGGGGTAGCGGAAGACAATGAGCAGTTCTTC. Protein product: CSARGVAEDNEQFF.

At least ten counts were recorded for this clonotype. Here the CDR3 reads CASSRSARGSGQYF. The CDR3 DNA reads TGTGCCAGCAGTAGGTCGGCGCGCGGGTCGGGGCAGTACTTC. V gene TRBV28 combines with J gene TRBJ2-7, with a weak D call TRBD2 (5 bases). V was trimmed by 5 bases and J by 9 bases, leaving 20 bases between them. This CDR3 region has 14 residues. Per the germline V gene, CDR1 is MDHEN and CDR2 is SYDVKM.

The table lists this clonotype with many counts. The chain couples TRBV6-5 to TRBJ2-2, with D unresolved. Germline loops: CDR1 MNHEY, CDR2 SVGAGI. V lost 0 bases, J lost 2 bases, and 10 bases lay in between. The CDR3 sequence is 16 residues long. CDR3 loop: CASSYSSVPNTGELFF. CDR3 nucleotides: TGTGCCAGCAGTTACTCGAGCGTCCCCAACACCGGGGAGCTGTTTTTT.

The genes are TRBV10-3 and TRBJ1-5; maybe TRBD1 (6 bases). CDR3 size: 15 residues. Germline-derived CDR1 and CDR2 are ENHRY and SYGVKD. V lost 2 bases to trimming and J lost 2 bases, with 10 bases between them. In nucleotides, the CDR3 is TGTGCCATCAGTGAGAGGGGGGCTGGCAATCAGCCCCAGCATTTT. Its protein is CAISERGAGNQPQHF.

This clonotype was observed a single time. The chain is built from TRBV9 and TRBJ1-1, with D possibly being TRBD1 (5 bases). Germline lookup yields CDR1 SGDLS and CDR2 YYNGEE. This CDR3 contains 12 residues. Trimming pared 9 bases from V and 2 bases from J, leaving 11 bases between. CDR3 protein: CATLQVNTEAFF. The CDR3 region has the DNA TGTGCCACTTTACAGGTTAACACTGAAGCTTTCTTT.

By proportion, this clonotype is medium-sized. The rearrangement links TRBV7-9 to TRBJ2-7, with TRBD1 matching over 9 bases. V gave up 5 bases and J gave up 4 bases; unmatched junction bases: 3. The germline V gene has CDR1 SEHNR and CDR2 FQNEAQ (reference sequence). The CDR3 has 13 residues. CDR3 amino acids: CASSHDRGYEQYF. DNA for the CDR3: TGTGCCAGCAGCCACGACAGGGGGTACGAGCAGTACTTC.

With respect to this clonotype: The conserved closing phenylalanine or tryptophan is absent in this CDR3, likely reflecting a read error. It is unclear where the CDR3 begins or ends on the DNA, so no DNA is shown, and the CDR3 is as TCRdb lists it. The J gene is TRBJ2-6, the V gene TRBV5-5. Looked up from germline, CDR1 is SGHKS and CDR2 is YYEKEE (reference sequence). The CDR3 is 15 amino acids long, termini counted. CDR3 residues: CASSLMVDGANVLTL.

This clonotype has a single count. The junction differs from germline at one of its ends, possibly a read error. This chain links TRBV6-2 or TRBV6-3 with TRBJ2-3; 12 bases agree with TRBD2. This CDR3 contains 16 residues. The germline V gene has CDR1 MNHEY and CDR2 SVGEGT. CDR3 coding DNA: TGTGCCAGCGGTTACCTAGCGGGAGGGCTTTCAGATACGCAGTACTTT. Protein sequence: CASGYLAGGLSDTQYF.

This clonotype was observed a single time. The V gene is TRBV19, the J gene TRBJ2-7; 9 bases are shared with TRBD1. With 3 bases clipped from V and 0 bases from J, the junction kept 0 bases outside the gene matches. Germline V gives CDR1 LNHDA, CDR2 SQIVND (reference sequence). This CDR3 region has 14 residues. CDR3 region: CASSMTGGSYEQYF. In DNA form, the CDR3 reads TGTGCCAGTAGTATGACAGGGGGCTCCTACGAGCAGTACTTC. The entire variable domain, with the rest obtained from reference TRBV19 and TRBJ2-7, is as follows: DGGITQSPKYLFRKEGQNVTLSCEQNLNHDAMYWYRQDPGQGLRLIYYSQIVNDFQKGDIAEGYSVSREKKESFPLTVTSAQKNPTAFYLCASSMTGGSYEQYFGPGTRLTVT.

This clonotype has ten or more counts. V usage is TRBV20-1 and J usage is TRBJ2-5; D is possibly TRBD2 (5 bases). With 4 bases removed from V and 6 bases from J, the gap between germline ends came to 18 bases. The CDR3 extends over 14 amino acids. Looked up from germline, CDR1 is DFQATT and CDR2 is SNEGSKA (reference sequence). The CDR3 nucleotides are TGCAGTGCTATCGGACCGGACTCGGGGAAGACCCAGTACTTC. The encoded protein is CSAIGPDSGKTQYF.